Described below is a single TCR beta chain sequence and its context. This sample is drawn from a study of blood T cell repertoires in COVID-19. Trimming at V came to 5 bases and at J to 0 bases, leaving 4 bases not matched to a gene. The CDR3 is 15 residues long. Germline V gene lookup returns CDR1 LNHDA and CDR2 SQIVND (reference sequence). Profiling relied on immunoSEQ multiplex PCR, and the TCRdb table lists in-frame clones only, not all of them. Altogether 150,000 to 200,000 clones are present, about 85% being singletons, with the ten largest covering about 0.95%. The rearrangement uses TRBV19 and TRBJ1-1, with 9 bases matching TRBD1. The receptor was derived from a man between 18 and 35 years old with acute or convalescent COVID-19. Sequencing input: peripheral blood. The CDR3 DNA sequence: TGTGCCAGTAGTGCGGGACAGGGAATGAACACTGAAGCTTTCTTT. This gives the protein CASSAGQGMNTEAFF.